Below, 26 T cell receptor beta chains from the same sample are listed, as sequenced in a study of CD8 T cells in ankylosing spondylitis. TCRdb re-called the 5' RACE reads through MiXCR, storing one row per CDR3 protein. The sample includes roughly 30,000 distinct CDR3 sequences, 30% of them seen just once. The material sequenced was synovial fluid, either unsorted or a sorted T cell fraction (not recorded which). The source is a male donor with ankylosing spondylitis.

J is TRBJ1-5 and V is TRBV7-2; D is uncertain. This CDR3 has 14 amino acids. With 3 bases removed from V and 3 bases from J, the gap between germline ends came to 9 bases. CDR1 is SGHTA, CDR2 FQGNSA, per germline. The CDR3 protein is CASSFNGVNQPQHF. CDR3 sequence (DNA): TGTGCCAGCAGCTTCAACGGGGTCAATCAGCCCCAGCATTTT.

By sample share, this clonotype is medium-sized (0.01 to 0.1%). The chain employs TRBV7-8 and TRBJ1-1; D is uncertain. Germline V lookup: CDR1 SGHVS, CDR2 FQNEAQ. Trimming stripped 3 bases from V and 7 bases from J, with 9 bases between. The CDR3 runs to 12 residues. CDR3 in amino acids: CASSLDEIEAFF. Here the CDR3 DNA reads TGTGCCAGCAGCTTGGACGAGATTGAAGCTTTCTTT. Based on the CDR3 plus reference TRBV7-8 and TRBJ1-1, the full variable domain is GAGVSQSPRYKVAKRGQDVALRCDPISGHVSLFWYQQALGQGPEFLTYFQNEAQLDKSGLPSDRFFAERPEGSVSTLKIQRTQQEDSAVYLCASSLDEIEAFFGQGTRLTVV.

This clonotype was counted a single time. This chain connects TRBV3-1 to TRBJ2-7; 10 bases are shared with TRBD1. The V gene's germline CDR1 is LGHDT and CDR2 YNNKEL (reference sequence). The CDR3 totals 15 residues. After removal of 2 bases from V and 0 bases from J, the junction contained 1 base not matched to a gene. CDR3 amino acids: CASSQRDRGSYEQYF. The CDR3 DNA is TGTGCCAGCAGCCAACGGGACAGGGGCTCCTACGAGCAGTACTTC.

This clonotype occurred many times. The genes are TRBV20-1 and TRBJ2-5; tentatively, D is TRBD2 (6 bases). Germline V gene data show CDR1 as DFQATT and CDR2 as SNEGSKA (reference sequence). V lost 1 base and J 2 bases, leaving 11 bases between the germline ends. The CDR3 extends over 14 amino acids. Written as DNA, the CDR3 is TGCAGTGCTAGAGCGGGTAGCGGTCAAGAGACCCAGTACTTC. Translation gives CSARAGSGQETQYF.

This sequence joins TRBV24-1 and TRBJ2-2, with 10 bases lining up with TRBD1. Per the germline V gene, CDR1 is KGHDR and CDR2 is SFDVKD. The trim removed 6 bases at V and 6 bases at J, leaving 15 bases unmatched. This CDR3 comprises 18 residues. The CDR3 spells CATSPRARDRGPPGELFF. CDR3 nucleotides: TGTGCCACCAGTCCTAGAGCGAGAGACAGGGGGCCCCCCGGGGAGCTGTTTTTT.

This clonotype showed up just a few times. The V and J genes are TRBV20-1 and TRBJ2-7; D possibly corresponds to TRBD2 (5 bases). Trimming left V 2 bases short and J 0 bases short, with 11 bases between. The CDR3 has 14 amino acids. From germline, CDR1 is DFQATT and CDR2 SNEGSKA (reference sequence). The CDR3 sequence is CSARPRTLSYEQYF. CDR3 nucleotides: TGCAGTGCTAGACCCAGGACTCTCTCCTACGAGCAGTACTTC.

This clonotype was counted a single time. The chain is built from TRBV27 and TRBJ2-4; D is undetermined. V was pared by 4 bases and J by 1 base, with 8 bases between. The germline gives CDR1 MNHEY, CDR2 SMNVEV (reference sequence). The CDR3 sequence is 14 residues long. This CDR3 reads CASSSIRAKNIQYF. The CDR3 region has the DNA TGTGCCAGCAGTTCCATCCGGGCCAAAAACATTCAGTACTTC.

The chain employs TRBV7-6 and TRBJ2-1; no reliable D call. Germline loops: CDR1 SGHVS, CDR2 FNYEAQ. The V gene lost 1 base and the J gene lost 0 bases, with 10 bases spanning the gap. This CDR3 has 16 residues. CDR3 sequence reads: CASSLEVLDSYNEQFF. CDR3 DNA: TGTGCCAGCAGCTTAGAGGTGTTGGACTCCTACAATGAGCAGTTCTTC.

J is TRBJ2-1 and V is TRBV2; tentative D call: TRBD1 (5 bases). CDR1 and CDR2 (germline): SNHLY, FYNNEI. The CDR3 extends over 10 amino acids. The V end lost 8 bases, the J end lost 6 bases, and 5 bases lay between the germline ends. As DNA, the CDR3 is TGTGCCAGCGGGGCCAATGAGCAGTTCTTC. Protein product: CASGANEQFF.

This clonotype occurred many times. The chain uses TRBV6-2 or TRBV6-3 and TRBJ2-7, with D hard to call. The CDR3 length is 15 residues. Germline-derived CDR1 and CDR2 are MNHEY and SVGEGT. V was shortened by 2 bases and J by 0 bases, with 11 bases between the two germline ends. This CDR3 reads CASSYLLDSSYEQYF. CDR3 DNA sequence: TGTGCCAGCAGTTACCTACTGGATAGCTCCTACGAGCAGTACTTC.

The V and J genes are TRBV27 and TRBJ2-7, with TRBD1 matching 8 bases. The junction had 8 bases not matched to a gene; V was cut back by 5 bases and J by 5 bases. Germline CDR1 reads MNHEY; CDR2 reads SMNVEV (reference sequence). This CDR3 region has 14 residues. The CDR3 region is CASSPLGQVDEQYF. The CDR3 DNA reads as TGTGCCAGCAGTCCACTGGGACAGGTCGACGAGCAGTACTTC.

The CDR3 reads CSALGDNEQFF. As DNA, the CDR3 is TGCAGTGCTCTCGGGGACAATGAGCAGTTCTTC. V is TRBV20-1 and J is TRBJ2-1, with D possibly TRBD2 on 5 matching bases. The ends were cut back, 5 bases at V and 5 bases at J, with 7 bases in the middle. The CDR3 runs 11 residues. The V gene's germline CDR1 is DFQATT and CDR2 SNEGSKA (reference sequence).

In this sample, this clonotype turned up a few times. This rearrangement joins TRBV6-1 to TRBJ2-2; TRBD2 aligns across 9 bases. The CDR3 is made up of 16 amino acids. Germline V CDR1 and CDR2: MNHNS, SASEGT. V trimming: 2 bases; J trimming: 4 bases; junction bases outside the gene matches: 5. The CDR3: CASSELAGGFTGELFF. The DNA of the CDR3 is TGTGCCAGCAGTGAACTGGCGGGAGGGTTCACCGGGGAGCTGTTTTTT.

The chain recombines TRBV2 with TRBJ2-7; D not resolved. Germline CDR1 and CDR2: SNHLY and FYNNEI. CDR3 length: 14 amino acids. V was pared by 6 bases and J by 2 bases, with 14 bases between. The CDR3 DNA reads as TGTGCCAGCAGCGACGGACGCCTGACCTACGAGCAGTACGTC. The encoded protein is CASSDGRLTYEQYV.

This clonotype was counted many times. The rearrangement uses TRBV28 and TRBJ2-1; D is ambiguous. Trimming shortened V by 3 bases and J by 4 bases, and 10 bases separated the two germline ends. There are 14 residues in the CDR3. CDR1 and CDR2 (germline): MDHEN, SYDVKM. The CDR3 nucleotides read TGTGCCAGCAGTTTGGGTAGAAAATACAATGAGCAGTTCTTC. Amino acids: CASSLGRKYNEQFF. Full variable domain (outside the CDR3, taken from reference TRBV28 and TRBJ2-1): DVKVTQSSRYLVKRTGEKVFLECVQDMDHENMFWYRQDPGLGLRLIYFSYDVKMKEKGDIPEGYSVSREKKERFSLILESASTNQTSMYLCASSLGRKYNEQFFGPGTRLTVL.

This clonotype was observed at least ten times. The chain couples TRBV5-1 to TRBJ2-7; a weak D match, TRBD2 (6 bases). V shed 0 bases and J shed 3 bases, with 7 bases lying between them. Germline V gene data show CDR1 as SGHRS and CDR2 as YFSETQ. This CDR3 is 13 amino acids long. The CDR3 DNA is TGCGCCAGCAGCTTGGGGACTAACTACGAGCAGTACTTC. This translates into CASSLGTNYEQYF.

The sample holds a few counts of this clonotype. The chain carries TRBV7-8 and TRBJ2-7; 9 nucleotides agree with TRBD2. Losses at the gene ends were 1 base for V and 4 bases for J; bases not matched to a gene: 5. The CDR3 runs to 15 residues. CDR1 is SGHVS and CDR2 is FQNEAQ in the germline V gene. The CDR3 reads CASSLGLAGDYEQYF. The DNA for the CDR3 is TGTGCCAGCAGCTTAGGTTTAGCGGGAGATTACGAGCAGTACTTC.

This clonotype was picked up one time. The rearrangement uses TRBV5-4 and TRBJ2-7, with 13 bases matching TRBD2. Germline V CDR1 and CDR2: SGHNT, YYREEE (reference sequence). CDR3 size: 15 residues. Trimming removed 7 bases from V and 6 bases from J; junction bases left unmatched: 10. The CDR3, as DNA: TGTGCCAGCGGCCGTGGACTAGCGGGAGATGTCGAGCAGTACGTC. It codes for CASGRGLAGDVEQYV.

This clonotype has ten or more counts. This chain links TRBV20-1 with TRBJ2-7, with D unresolved. CDR3 length: 13 amino acids. V lost 6 bases, J lost 2 bases, and 14 bases lay in between. The V gene's germline CDR1 is DFQATT and CDR2 SNEGSKA (reference sequence). CDR3 protein: CSAAVRVAYEQYF. In nucleotides, the CDR3 is TGCAGTGCCGCAGTAAGAGTAGCCTACGAGCAGTACTTC.

About this clonotype: This may be a read error: a much more frequent sequence differs by one nucleotide. The rearrangement uses TRBV7-9 and TRBJ1-2, with TRBD1 identical over 7 bases. In germline, CDR1 is SEHNR, CDR2 FQNEAQ (reference sequence). The CDR3 extends over 16 amino acids. CDR3 in amino acids: CSSSSPSTGRNYGYTF. The DNA of the CDR3 is TGTTCCAGCAGCTCACCTTCGACAGGGAGGAACTATGGCTACACCTTC. Looking up the rest from reference TRBV7-9 and TRBJ1-2 gives the full variable domain: DTGVSQNPRHKITKRGQNVTFRCDPISEHNRLYWYRQTLGQGPEFLTYFQNEAQLEKSRLLSDRFSAERPKGSFSTLEIQRTEQGDSAMYLCSSSSPSTGRNYGYTFGSGTRLTVV.

The chain couples TRBV6-2 or TRBV6-3 to TRBJ1-1; D not certain. The CDR3 spans 13 residues. Between the trimmed V and J ends, which lost 2 bases and 5 bases, there was a span of 9 bases. Germline V gene data show CDR1 as MNHEY and CDR2 as SVGEGT. CDR3 DNA sequence: TGTGCCAGCAGTTACGGGCCAGTTACTGAAGCTTTCTTT. Residues: CASSYGPVTEAFF.

This clonotype appeared a few times. The rearrangement uses TRBV18 and TRBJ1-5; D is unclear. Trimming took 2 bases from V and 0 from J, leaving 5 bases between them. The CDR3 consists of 14 residues. Per germline, CDR1 KGHSH and CDR2 LQKENI. CDR3 sequence: CASSPGYSNQPQHF. The DNA of the CDR3 is TGTGCCAGCTCACCAGGTTATAGCAATCAGCCCCAGCATTTT.

This clonotype was seen many times. The chain joins TRBV6-5 to TRBJ2-1; 9 positions agree with TRBD2. The V gene end was trimmed by 3 bases and the J gene end by 2 bases; junction bases not matched to a gene: 2. This CDR3 is built from 15 residues. Germline-derived CDR1 and CDR2 are MNHEY and SVGAGI. The CDR3 region has the DNA TGTGCCAGCAGTTATAGCGGGAGCACCTACAATGAGCAGTTCTTC. This sequence encodes CASSYSGSTYNEQFF.

V is TRBV13 and J is TRBJ2-7, with 7 bases identical to TRBD2. Trimming removed 4 bases from V and 0 bases from J; junction bases left unmatched: 3. This CDR3 spans 14 amino acids. Per germline, CDR1 PRHDT and CDR2 FYEKMQ (reference sequence). CDR3 DNA: TGTGCCAGCAGCTACCCTAGCGGCTCCTACGAGCAGTACTTC. This gives the protein CASSYPSGSYEQYF.

The gene calls are TRBV29-1 and TRBJ2-1; 10 nucleotides align to TRBD2. The V gene's germline CDR1 is SQVTM and CDR2 ANQGSEA. The trim removed 1 base at V and 8 bases at J, leaving 5 bases unmatched. The CDR3 is 14 residues long. In nucleotides, the CDR3 is TGCAGCGTTGAAGTGATTAGCGGGAGGTATGAGCAGTTCTTC. Amino acid sequence: CSVEVISGRYEQFF.

The chain couples TRBV19 to TRBJ1-1; D remains unclear. The V and J ends lost 0 bases and 1 base respectively, with 6 bases between them. Looked up from germline, CDR1 is LNHDA and CDR2 is SQIVND (reference sequence). The CDR3 has 14 amino acids. CDR3 DNA sequence: TGTGCCAGTAGTATAGAGGCAGCGAACACTGAAGCTTTCTTT. This encodes CASSIEAANTEAFF.